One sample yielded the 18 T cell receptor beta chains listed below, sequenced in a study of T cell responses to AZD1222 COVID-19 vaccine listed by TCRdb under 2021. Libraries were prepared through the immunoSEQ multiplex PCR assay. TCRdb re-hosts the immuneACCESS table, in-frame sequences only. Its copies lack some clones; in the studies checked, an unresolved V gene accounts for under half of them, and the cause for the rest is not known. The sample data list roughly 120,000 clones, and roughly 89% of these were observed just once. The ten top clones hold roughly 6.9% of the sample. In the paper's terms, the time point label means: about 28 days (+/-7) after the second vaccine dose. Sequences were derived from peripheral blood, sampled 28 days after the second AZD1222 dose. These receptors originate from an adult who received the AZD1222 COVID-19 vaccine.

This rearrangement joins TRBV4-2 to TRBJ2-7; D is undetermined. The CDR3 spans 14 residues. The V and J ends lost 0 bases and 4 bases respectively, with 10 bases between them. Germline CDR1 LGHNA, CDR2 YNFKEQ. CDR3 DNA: TGTGCCAGCAGCCAAGATTCCAATAGGTACGAGCAGTACTTC. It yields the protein CASSQDSNRYEQYF.

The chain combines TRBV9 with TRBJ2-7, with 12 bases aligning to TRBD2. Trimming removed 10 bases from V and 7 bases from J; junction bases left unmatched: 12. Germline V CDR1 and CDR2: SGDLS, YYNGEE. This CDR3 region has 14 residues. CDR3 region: CASARTSGAGEQYF. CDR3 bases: TGTGCCTCAGCGCGGACTAGCGGGGCGGGGGAGCAGTACTTC.

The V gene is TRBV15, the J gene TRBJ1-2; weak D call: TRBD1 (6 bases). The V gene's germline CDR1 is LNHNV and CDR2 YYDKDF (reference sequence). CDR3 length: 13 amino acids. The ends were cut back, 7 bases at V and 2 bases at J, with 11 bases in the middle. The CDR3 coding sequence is TGTGCCACCAAGCCGGGACAAAACTATGGCTACACCTTC. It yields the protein CATKPGQNYGYTF. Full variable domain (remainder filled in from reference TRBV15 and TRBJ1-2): DAMVIQNPRYQVTQFGKPVTLSCSQTLNHNVMYWYQQKSSQAPKLLFHYYDKDFNNEADTPDNFQSRRPNTSFCFLDIRSPGLGDTAMYLCATKPGQNYGYTFGSGTRLTVV.

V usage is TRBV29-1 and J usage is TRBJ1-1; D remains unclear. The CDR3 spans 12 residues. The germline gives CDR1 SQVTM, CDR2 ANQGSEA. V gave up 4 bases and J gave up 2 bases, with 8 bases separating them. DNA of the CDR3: TGCAGCGTTGGATTACAAAACACTGAAGCTTTCTTT. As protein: CSVGLQNTEAFF.

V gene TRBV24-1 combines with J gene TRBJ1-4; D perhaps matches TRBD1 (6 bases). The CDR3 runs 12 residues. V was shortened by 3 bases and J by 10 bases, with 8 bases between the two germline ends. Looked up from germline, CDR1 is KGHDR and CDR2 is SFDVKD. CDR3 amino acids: CATSDLGGKLFF. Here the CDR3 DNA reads TGTGCCACCAGTGATCTAGGGGGAAAACTGTTTTTT.

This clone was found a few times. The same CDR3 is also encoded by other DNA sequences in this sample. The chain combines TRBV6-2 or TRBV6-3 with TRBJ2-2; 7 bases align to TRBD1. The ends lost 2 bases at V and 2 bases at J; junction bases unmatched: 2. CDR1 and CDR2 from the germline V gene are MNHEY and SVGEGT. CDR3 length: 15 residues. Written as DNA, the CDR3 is TGTGCCAGCAGTTACAGGGGGCGTAACACCGGGGAGCTGTTTTTT. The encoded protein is CASSYRGRNTGELFF.

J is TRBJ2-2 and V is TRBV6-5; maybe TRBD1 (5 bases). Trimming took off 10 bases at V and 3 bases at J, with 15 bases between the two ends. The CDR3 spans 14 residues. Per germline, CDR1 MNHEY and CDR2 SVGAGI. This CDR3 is CATAGSPDTGELFF. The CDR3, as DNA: TGTGCCACCGCAGGGTCCCCTGACACCGGGGAGCTGTTTTTT.

This chain's CDR3 is CASSISPRGEQYF. Here the CDR3 DNA reads TGTGCCAGTAGTATTTCTCCTAGGGGCGAGCAGTACTTC. The chain links TRBV19 to TRBJ2-7, with D possibly matching TRBD1 (5 bases). Trimming cost V 3 bases and J 6 bases, with 12 bases left between them. The CDR3 spans 13 residues. Per the germline V gene, CDR1 is LNHDA and CDR2 is SQIVND (reference sequence).

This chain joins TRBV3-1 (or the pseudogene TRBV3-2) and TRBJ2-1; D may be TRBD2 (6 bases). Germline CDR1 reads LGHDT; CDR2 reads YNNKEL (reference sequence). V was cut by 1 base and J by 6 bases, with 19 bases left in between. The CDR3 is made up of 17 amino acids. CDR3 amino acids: CASSQGGDGYFPNEQFF. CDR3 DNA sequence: TGTGCCAGCAGCCAAGGGGGGGACGGATATTTCCCCAATGAGCAGTTCTTC.

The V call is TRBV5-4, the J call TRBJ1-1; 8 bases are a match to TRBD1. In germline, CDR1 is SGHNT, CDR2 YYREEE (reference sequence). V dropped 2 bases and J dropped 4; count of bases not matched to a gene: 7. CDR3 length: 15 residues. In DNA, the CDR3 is TGTGCCAGCAGCTTAGAAACAGGGGGGGCCACTGAAGCTTTCTTT. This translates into CASSLETGGATEAFF.

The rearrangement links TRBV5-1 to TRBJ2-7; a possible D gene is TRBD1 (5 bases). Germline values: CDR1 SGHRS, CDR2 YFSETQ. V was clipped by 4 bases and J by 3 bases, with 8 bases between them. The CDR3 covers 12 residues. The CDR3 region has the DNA TGCGCCAGCAGCCCGACAGACTACGAGCAGTACTTC. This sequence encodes CASSPTDYEQYF.

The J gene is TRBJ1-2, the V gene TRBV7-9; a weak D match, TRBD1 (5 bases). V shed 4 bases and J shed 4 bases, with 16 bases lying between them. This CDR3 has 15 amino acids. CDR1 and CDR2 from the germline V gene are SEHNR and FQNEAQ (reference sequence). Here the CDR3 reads CASSSGTGVAYGYTF. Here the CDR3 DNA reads TGTGCCAGCAGCTCAGGAACGGGGGTTGCCTATGGCTACACCTTC.

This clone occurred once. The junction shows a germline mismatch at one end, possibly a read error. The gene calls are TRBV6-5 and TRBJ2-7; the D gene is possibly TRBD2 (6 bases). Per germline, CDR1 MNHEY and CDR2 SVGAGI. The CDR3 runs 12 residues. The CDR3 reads CASSWDSNEQYF. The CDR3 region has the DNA TGTGCCAGCAGTTGGGACTCCAACGAGCAGTACTTC.

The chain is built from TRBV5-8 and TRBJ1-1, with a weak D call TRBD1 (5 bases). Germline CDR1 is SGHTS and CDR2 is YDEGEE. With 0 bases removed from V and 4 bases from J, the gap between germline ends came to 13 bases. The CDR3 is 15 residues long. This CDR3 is CASSLALGGGTEAFF. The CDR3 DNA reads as TGTGCCAGCAGCTTGGCCTTGGGGGGGGGCACTGAAGCTTTCTTT.

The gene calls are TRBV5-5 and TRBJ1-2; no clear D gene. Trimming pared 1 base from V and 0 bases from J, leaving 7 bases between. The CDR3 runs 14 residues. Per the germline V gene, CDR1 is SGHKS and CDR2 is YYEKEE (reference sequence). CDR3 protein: CASSLRWSNYGYTF. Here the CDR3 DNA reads TGTGCCAGCAGCTTGCGTTGGTCTAACTATGGCTACACCTTC.

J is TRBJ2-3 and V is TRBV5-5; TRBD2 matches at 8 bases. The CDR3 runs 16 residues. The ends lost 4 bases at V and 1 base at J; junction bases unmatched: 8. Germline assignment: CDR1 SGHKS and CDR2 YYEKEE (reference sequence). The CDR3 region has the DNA TGTGCCAGCAGCCCGACTAGCGTCGAGGGCACAGATACGCAGTATTTT. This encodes CASSPTSVEGTDTQYF.

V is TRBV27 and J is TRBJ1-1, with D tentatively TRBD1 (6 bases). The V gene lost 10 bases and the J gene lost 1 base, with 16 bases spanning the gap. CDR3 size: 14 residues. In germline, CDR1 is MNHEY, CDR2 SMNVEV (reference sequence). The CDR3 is CAISTGYGNTEAFF. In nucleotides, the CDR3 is TGTGCCATCTCCACAGGGTATGGGAACACTGAAGCTTTCTTT.

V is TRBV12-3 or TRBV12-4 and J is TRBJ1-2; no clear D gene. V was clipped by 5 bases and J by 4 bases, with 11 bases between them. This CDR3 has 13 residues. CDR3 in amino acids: CASSRVAGYGYTF. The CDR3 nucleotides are TGTGCCAGCAGTAGGGTGGCGGGCTATGGCTACACCTTC.